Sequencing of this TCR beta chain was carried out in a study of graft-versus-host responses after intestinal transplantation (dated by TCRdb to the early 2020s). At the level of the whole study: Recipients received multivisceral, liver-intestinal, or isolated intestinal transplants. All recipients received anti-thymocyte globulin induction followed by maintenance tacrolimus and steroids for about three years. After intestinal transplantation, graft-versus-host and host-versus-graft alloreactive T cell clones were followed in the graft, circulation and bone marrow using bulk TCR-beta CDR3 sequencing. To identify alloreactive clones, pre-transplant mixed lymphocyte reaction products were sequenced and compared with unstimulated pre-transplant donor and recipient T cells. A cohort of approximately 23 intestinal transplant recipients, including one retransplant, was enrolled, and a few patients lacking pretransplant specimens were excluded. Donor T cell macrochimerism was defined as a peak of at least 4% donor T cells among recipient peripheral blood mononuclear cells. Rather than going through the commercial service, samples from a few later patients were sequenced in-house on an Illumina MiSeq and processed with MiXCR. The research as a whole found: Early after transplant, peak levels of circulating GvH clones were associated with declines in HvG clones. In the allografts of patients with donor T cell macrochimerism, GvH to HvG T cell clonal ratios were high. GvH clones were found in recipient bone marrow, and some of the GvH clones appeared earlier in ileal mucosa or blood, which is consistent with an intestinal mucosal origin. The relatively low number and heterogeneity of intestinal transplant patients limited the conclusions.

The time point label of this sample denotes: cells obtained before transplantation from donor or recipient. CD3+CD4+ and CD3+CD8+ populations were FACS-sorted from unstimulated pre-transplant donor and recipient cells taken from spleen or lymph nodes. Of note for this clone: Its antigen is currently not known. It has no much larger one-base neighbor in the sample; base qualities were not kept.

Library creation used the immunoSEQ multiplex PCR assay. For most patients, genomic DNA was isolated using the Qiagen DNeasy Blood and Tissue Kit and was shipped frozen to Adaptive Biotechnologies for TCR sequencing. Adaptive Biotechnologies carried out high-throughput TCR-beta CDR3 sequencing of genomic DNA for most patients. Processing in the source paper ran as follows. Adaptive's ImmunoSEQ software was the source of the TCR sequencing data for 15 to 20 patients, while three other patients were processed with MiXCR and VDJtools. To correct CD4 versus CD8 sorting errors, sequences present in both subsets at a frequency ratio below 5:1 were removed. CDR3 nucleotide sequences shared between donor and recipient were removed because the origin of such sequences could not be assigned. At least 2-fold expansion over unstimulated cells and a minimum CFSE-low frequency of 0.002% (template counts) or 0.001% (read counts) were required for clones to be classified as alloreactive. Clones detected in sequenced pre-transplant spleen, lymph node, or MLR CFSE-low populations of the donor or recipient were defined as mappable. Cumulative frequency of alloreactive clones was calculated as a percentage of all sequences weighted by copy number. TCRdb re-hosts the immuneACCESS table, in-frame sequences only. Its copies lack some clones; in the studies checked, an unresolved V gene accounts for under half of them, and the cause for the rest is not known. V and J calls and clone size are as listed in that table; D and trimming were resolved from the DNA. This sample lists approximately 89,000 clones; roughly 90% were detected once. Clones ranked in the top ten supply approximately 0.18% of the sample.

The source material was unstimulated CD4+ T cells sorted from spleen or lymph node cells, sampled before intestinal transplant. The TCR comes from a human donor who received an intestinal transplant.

The DNA reads TGTGCCAGCAGTTCCCCCAAAGGCCCCGGGGGCAATCAGCCCCAGCATTTT. Protein translation: CASSSPKGPGGNQPQHF. This receptor chain uses TRBV2 and TRBJ1-5; the D gene is unclear. V drops 5 bases and J drops 2 bases, leaving 19 bases in between. The CDR3 covers 17 residues, taking in both the cysteine and the phenylalanine. Only the CDR3 DNA stays, 51 bases, in frame from base 1. Per the germline V gene, SNHLY is the CDR1 and FYNNEI is the CDR2.